The TCR beta chain described here comes from a study of T cell responses to AZD1222 COVID-19 vaccine. Measured with immunoSEQ multiplex PCR; TCRdb has only the in-frame clones, and not every one. This sample has roughly 130,000 clones, with 75% to 90% found just once. V lost 4 bases and J lost 6, with 13 bases in between. The CDR3 runs to 13 residues. From germline, CDR1 is SNHLY and CDR2 FYNNEI. About this clone itself: The antigen is not known.

Overall study findings and caveats: The breadth and depth of Spike-specific TCRs increased once two AZD1222 doses had been given.

The sample consisted of peripheral blood, taken on day 0 of AZD1222 vaccination. The chain couples TRBV2 to TRBJ2-7; D might be TRBD2 (7 bases). This clonotype was sampled from an adult in good health. CDR3 nucleotides: TGTGCCAGCAGTGTTATAGGGGGGGGCGAGCAGTACTTC. Protein product: CASSVIGGGEQYF. The full variable domain, completed using reference TRBV2 and TRBJ2-7, is EPEVTQTPSHQVTQMGQEVILRCVPISNHLYFYWYRQILGQKVEFLVSFYNNEISEKSEIFDDQFSVERPDGSNFTLKIRSTKLEDSAMYFCASSVIGGGEQYFGPGTRLTVT.